The clone carrying this T cell receptor beta chain appeared once. Every subset's genomic DNA went evenly onto several immunoSEQ plates. The method was immunoSEQ multiplex PCR; TCRdb's version includes in-frame clones alone and lacks a portion of them. The sample holds millions of clones, around 94% seen once. The CDR3 is 14 residues long. From germline, CDR1 is SGHAT and CDR2 FQNNGV. V was pared by 1 base and J by 6 bases, with 5 bases of the junction left unmatched. These data belong to a study of shared clonotypes between healthy human individuals. The study drew its donors from healthy HIV-negative adults without recent acute infections or vaccinations.

The chain carries TRBV11-2 and TRBJ1-1, with 7 bases identical to TRBD1. Sequencing was carried out using naive CD4+ T cells sorted from blood. Subset meaning: CD45RA+ positively selected. This receptor was taken from a man aged 18 to 30 in good health. Written as DNA, the CDR3 is TGTGCCAGCAGCTTAGTGGGGACAGTATCTGAAGCTTTCTTT. Protein product: CASSLVGTVSEAFF.